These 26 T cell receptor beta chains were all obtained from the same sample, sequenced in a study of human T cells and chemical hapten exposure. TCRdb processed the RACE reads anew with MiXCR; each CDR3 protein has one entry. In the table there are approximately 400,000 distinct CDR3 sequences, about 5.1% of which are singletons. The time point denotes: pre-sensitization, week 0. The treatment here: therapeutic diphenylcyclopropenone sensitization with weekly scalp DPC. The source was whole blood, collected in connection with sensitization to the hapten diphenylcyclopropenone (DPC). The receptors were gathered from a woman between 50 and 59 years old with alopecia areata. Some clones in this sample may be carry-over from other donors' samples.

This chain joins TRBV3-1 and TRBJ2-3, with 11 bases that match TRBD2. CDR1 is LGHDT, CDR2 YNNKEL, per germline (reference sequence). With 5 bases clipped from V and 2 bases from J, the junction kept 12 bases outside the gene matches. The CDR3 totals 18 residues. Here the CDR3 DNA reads TGTGCCAGCAGCGGGAGGGCTAGCGGGGGGCTCTCCACAGATACGCAGTATTTT. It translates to CASSGRASGGLSTDTQYF.

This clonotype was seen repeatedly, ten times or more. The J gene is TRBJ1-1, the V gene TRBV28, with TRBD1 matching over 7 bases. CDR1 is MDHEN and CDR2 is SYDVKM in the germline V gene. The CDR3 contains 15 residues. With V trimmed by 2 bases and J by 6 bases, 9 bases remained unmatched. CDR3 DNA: TGTGCCAGCAGTTTAGAGGGGGCGCGGACCGCTGAAGCTTTCTTT. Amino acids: CASSLEGARTAEAFF.

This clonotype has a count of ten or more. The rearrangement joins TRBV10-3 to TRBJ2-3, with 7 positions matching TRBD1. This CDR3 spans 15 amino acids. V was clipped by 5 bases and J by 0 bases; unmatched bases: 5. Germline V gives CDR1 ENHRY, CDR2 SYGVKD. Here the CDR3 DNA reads TGTGCCATCAGTACGGACAGGTCTAGCACAGATACGCAGTATTTT. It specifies CAISTDRSSTDTQYF.

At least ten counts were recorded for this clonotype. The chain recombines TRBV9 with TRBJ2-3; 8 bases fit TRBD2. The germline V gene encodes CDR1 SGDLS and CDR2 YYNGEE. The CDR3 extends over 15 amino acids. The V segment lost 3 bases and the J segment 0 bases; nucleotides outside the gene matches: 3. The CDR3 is CASSDSGDSTDTQYF. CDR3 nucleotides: TGTGCCAGCAGCGATAGCGGGGACAGCACAGATACGCAGTATTTT.

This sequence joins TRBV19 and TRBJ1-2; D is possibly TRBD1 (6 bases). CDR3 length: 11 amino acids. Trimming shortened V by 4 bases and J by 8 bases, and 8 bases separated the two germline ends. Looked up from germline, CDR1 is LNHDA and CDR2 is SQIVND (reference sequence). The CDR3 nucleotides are TGTGCCAGTAGTAGGGACATCGGCTACACCTTC. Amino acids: CASSRDIGYTF. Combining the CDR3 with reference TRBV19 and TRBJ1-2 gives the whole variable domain DGGITQSPKYLFRKEGQNVTLSCEQNLNHDAMYWYRQDPGQGLRLIYYSQIVNDFQKGDIAEGYSVSREKKESFPLTVTSAQKNPTAFYLCASSRDIGYTFGSGTRLTVV.

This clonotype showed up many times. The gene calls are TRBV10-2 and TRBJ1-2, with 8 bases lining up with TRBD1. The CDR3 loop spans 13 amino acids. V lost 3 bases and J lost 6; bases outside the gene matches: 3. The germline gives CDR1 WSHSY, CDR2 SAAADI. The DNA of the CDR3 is TGCGCCAGCAGTGATGACAGGGGAGATGGCTACACCTTC. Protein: CASSDDRGDGYTF.

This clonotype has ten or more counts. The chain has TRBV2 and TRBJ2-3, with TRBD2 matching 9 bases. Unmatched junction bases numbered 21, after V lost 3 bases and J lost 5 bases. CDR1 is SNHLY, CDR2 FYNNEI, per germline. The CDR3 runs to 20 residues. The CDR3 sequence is CASSDGSWVSSGTLRDTQYF. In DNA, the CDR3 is TGTGCCAGCAGTGATGGGTCATGGGTTTCTAGCGGGACTCTTAGAGATACGCAGTATTTT. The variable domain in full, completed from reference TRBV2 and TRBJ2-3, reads EPEVTQTPSHQVTQMGQEVILRCVPISNHLYFYWYRQILGQKVEFLVSFYNNEISEKSEIFDDQFSVERPDGSNFTLKIRSTKLEDSAMYFCASSDGSWVSSGTLRDTQYFGPGTRLTVL.

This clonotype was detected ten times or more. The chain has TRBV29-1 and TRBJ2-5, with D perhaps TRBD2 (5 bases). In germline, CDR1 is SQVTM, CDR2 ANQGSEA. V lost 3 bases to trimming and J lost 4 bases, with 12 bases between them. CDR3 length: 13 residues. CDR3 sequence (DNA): TGCAGCGTTGACGGGGTGCAGCGAGAGACCCAGTACTTC. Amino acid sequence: CSVDGVQRETQYF.

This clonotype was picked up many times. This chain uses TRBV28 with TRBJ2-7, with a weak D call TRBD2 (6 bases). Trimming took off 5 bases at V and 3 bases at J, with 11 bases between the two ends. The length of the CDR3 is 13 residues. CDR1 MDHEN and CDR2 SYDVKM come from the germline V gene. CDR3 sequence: CASSTGLIYEQYF. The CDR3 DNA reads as TGTGCCAGCAGTACGGGACTGATCTACGAGCAGTACTTC.

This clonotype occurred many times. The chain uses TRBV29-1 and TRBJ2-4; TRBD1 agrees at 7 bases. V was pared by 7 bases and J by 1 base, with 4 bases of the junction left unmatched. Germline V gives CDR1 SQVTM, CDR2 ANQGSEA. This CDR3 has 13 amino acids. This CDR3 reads CSGTGVAKNIQYF. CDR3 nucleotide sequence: TGCAGCGGAACAGGGGTGGCCAAAAACATTCAGTACTTC.

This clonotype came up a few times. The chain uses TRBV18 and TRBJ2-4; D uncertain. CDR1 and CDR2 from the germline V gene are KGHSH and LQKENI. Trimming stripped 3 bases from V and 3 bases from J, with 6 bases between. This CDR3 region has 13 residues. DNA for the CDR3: TGTGCCAGCTCACCGAGAGACAAAAACATTCAGTACTTC. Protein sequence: CASSPRDKNIQYF.

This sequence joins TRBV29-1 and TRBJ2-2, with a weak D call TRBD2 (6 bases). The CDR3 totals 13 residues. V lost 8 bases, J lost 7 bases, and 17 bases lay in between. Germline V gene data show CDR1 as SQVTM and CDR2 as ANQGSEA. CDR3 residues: CSSAREFDGELFF. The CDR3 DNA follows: TGCAGCTCCGCCCGGGAGTTTGACGGGGAGCTGTTTTTT.

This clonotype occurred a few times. The CDR3 here is CASTRTDRETQYF. The CDR3 DNA reads as TGTGCCAGCACCCGGACCGACCGAGAGACCCAGTACTTC. The gene calls are TRBV3-1 and TRBJ2-5, with unresolved D. This CDR3 comprises 13 residues. Germline lookup yields CDR1 LGHDT and CDR2 YNNKEL (reference sequence). Trimming removed 7 bases from V and 4 bases from J, with 13 bases in between.

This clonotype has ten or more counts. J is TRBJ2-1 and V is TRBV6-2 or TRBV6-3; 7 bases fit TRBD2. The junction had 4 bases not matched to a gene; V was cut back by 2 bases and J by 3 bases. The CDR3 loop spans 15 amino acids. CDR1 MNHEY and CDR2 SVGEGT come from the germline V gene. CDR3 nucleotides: TGTGCCAGCAGTTACGCCTCTAGCGGCTACAATGAGCAGTTCTTC. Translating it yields CASSYASSGYNEQFF.

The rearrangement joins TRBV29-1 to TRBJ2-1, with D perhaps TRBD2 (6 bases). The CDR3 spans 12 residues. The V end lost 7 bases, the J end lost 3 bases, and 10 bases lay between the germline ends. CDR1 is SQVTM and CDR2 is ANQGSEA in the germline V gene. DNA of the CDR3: TGCAGCGCAGGGACTGACTACAATGAGCAGTTCTTC. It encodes CSAGTDYNEQFF.

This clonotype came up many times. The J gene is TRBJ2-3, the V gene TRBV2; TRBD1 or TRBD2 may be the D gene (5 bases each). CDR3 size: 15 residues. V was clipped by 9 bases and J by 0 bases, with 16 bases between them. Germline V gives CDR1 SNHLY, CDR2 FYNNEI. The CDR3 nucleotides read TGTGCCAGTACCCCTATCGGGGCTAGCACAGATACGCAGTATTTT. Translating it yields CASTPIGASTDTQYF. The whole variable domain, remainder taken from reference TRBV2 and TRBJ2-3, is EPEVTQTPSHQVTQMGQEVILRCVPISNHLYFYWYRQILGQKVEFLVSFYNNEISEKSEIFDDQFSVERPDGSNFTLKIRSTKLEDSAMYFCASTPIGASTDTQYFGPGTRLTVL.

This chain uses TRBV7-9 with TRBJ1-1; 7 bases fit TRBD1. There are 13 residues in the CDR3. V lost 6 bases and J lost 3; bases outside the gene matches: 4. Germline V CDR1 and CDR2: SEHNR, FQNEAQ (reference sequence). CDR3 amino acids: CASREGADTEAFF. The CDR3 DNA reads TGTGCCAGCAGGGAGGGGGCGGACACTGAAGCTTTCTTT.

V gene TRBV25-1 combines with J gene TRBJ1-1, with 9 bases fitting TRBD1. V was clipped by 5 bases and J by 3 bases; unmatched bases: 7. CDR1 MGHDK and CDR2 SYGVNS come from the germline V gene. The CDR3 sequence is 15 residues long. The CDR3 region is CASSNSGTGYTEAFF. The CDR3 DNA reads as TGTGCCAGCAGTAACTCCGGGACAGGGTACACTGAAGCTTTCTTT.

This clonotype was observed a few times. The CDR3, as DNA: TGTGCCAGCAGTGTCTTTTACGAGCAGTACTTC. This sequence encodes CASSVFYEQYF. The rearrangement links TRBV25-1 to TRBJ2-7; D is uncertain. From germline, CDR1 is MGHDK and CDR2 SYGVNS. The CDR3 has 11 amino acids. The ends were cut back, 4 bases at V and 4 bases at J, with 5 bases in the middle.

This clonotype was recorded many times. As DNA, the CDR3 is TGTGCCAGCAGTTTATATCGGGGGGCGAACACTGAAGCTTTCTTT. It codes for CASSLYRGANTEAFF. This chain connects TRBV12-3 or TRBV12-4 to TRBJ1-1; perhaps TRBD1 as D (6 bases). V was pared by 2 bases and J by 1 base, with 11 bases between. This CDR3 is built from 15 residues.

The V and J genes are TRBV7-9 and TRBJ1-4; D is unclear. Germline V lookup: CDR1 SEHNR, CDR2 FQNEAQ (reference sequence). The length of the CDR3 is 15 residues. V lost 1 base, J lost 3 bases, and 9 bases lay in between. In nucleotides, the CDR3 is TGTGCCAGCAGCTTAGTTCGGGGATCTAATGAAAAACTGTTTTTT. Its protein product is CASSLVRGSNEKLFF.

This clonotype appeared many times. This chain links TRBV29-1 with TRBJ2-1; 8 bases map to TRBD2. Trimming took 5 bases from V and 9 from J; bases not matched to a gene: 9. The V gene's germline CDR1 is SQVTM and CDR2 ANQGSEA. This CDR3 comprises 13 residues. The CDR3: CSVNSGSATEQFF. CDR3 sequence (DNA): TGCAGCGTTAACAGCGGGAGCGCGACTGAGCAGTTCTTC.

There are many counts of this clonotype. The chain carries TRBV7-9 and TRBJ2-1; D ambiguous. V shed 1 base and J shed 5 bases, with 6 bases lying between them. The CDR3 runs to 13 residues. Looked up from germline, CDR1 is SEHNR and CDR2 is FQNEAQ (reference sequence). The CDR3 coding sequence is TGTGCCAGCAGCTTAGGTCTAGACAATGAGCAGTTCTTC. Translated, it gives CASSLGLDNEQFF.

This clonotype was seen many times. For the CDR3, the DNA is TGTGCCAGCAGTTTCGGCCTGCTGGAGCTGTTTTTT. It translates to CASSFGLLELFF. This chain uses TRBV12-3 or TRBV12-4 with TRBJ2-2; D is undetermined. The CDR3 has 12 residues. Between the trimmed V and J ends, which lost 3 bases and 10 bases, there was a span of 9 bases.

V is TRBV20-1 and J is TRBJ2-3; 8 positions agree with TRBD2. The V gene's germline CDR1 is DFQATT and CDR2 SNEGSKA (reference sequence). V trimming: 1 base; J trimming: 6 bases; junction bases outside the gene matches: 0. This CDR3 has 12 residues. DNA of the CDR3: TGCAGTGCTAGAGGGACTAGCGATACGCAGTATTTT. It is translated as CSARGTSDTQYF.

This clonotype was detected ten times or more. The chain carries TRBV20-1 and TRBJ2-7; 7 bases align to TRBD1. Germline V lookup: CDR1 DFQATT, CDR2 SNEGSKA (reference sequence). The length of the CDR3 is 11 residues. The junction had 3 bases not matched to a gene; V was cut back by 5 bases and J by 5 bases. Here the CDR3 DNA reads TGCAGTGCTTGGGACAGACACGAGCAGTACTTC. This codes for CSAWDRHEQYF.